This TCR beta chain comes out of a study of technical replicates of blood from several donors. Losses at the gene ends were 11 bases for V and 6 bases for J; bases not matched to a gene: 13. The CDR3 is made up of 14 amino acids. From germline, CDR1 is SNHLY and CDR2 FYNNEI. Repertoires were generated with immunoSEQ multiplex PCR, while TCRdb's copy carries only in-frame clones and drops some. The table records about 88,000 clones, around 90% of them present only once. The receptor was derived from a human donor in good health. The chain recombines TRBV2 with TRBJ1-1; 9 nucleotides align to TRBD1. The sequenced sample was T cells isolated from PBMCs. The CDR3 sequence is CAGGTGTGYPEAFF. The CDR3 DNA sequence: TGTGCCGGGGGAACCGGGACAGGGTACCCTGAAGCTTTCTTT.